This TCR beta chain was recovered during a study of Ad26.COV2.S vaccination and SARS-CoV-2 variants. Study in general: Into the muscle, Ad26.COV2.S was dosed once or twice, 56 days apart. Whole-study findings and limits: Post-vaccination spike-specific CD8+ and CD4+ T cell responses reportedly had substantial breadth. Greater spike-specific TCR breadth was seen in vaccine recipients than in placebo recipients.

Comments on this clone: The antigen is unknown.

Germline lookup yields CDR1 ENHRY and CDR2 SYGVKD. The V gene lost 7 bases and the J gene lost 8 bases, with 20 bases spanning the gap. This CDR3 comprises 14 residues. Method: immunoSEQ multiplex PCR; TCRdb's copy keeps in-frame clones and lacks some. This table holds 500,000 or so clones, around 88% found once. Treatment given: approximately 18 received Ad26.COV2.S at low or high dose, single or two shots; about 5 received placebo; per-sample allocation not given. The investigators took samples on day 63 after the first vaccine or placebo injection. The material was peripheral blood, obtained in a trial of Ad26.COV2.S vaccine versus placebo. The rearrangement links TRBV10-3 to TRBJ1-2; D remains ambiguous. The clonotype comes from a person aged 18-65 years who received the Ad26.COV2.S COVID-19 vaccine or a placebo. In DNA form, the CDR3 reads TGTGCCATCAACGACGGAGGAGGGCGTAGAGGCTACACCTTC. It is translated as CAINDGGGRRGYTF.